Listed below are T cell receptor beta chains from one sample, sequenced in a study of blood T cell repertoires in COVID-19. Only in-frame clones appear in the TCRdb table, and some are missing; sequencing was by immunoSEQ multiplex PCR. The sample carries approximately 310,000 clones, about nine tenths recorded once. Sequencing was performed on peripheral blood. The source of these receptors is a man aged 50-59 years with active or convalescent COVID-19. Each CDR3 is given with its conserved first and last residue. The D gene is left open where the match is weak. Some rows have no size entry. The others give once, few or many, or a class for an expanded clone.

>TRBJ1-1|-|TRBV6-2/TRBV6-3|-
TGTGCCAGCAGTTTCGCCGGGGTACCTGAAGCTTTCTTT
CASSFAGVPEAFF
>TRBJ2-5|-|TRBV28|TRBD1
TGTGCCAGCAGTCCAGGGGGTCGGGGAGAGACCCAGTACTTC
CASSPGGRGETQYF
>TRBJ2-1|few|TRBV7-2|-
TGTGCCAGCAGGGTAGCCTCAGACCTGTACAATGAGCAGTTCTTC
CASRVASDLYNEQFF
>TRBJ1-1|-|TRBV28|-
TGTGCCAGCAGAGGTTCCAGGGTCATGAACACTGAAGCTTTCTTT
CASRGSRVMNTEAFF
>TRBJ2-7|-|TRBV9|-
TGTGCCAGCAGCGCGGACAGTGCTCGGGAGCAGTACTTC
CASSADSAREQYF
>TRBJ2-1|-|TRBV5-5|TRBD1
TGTGCCAGCAGCCCGGGACAGGGGGTAGACAATGAGCAGTTCTTC
CASSPGQGVDNEQFF
>TRBJ1-2|-|TRBV7-2|-
TGTGCCAGCAGCTTAAGGCAAGGCCGGGATGGCTACACCTTC
CASSLRQGRDGYTF
>TRBJ1-1|few|TRBV19|-
TGTGCCAGTAGTATAGGAGGGAGGGGGTCGCCAATGAACACTGAAGCTTTCTTT
CASSIGGRGSPMNTEAFF
>TRBJ1-2|few|TRBV6-1|-
TGTGCCAGCAGTGAAGCTGACAGTATTTTTAGAGGCTACACCTTC
CASSEADSIFRGYTF
>TRBJ2-2|once|TRBV7-2|TRBD2
TGTGCCAGCAGGCTAGCGGGAGACACCGGGGAGCTGTTTTTT
CASRLAGDTGELFF
>TRBJ1-2|-|TRBV2|TRBD1
TGTGCCAGCAGTGAGGGGACAGGGACTAACTATGGCTACACCTTC
CASSEGTGTNYGYTF
>TRBJ2-6|once|TRBV7-9|TRBD1
TGTGCCAGCAGCATGACAGGGCACCCTGGGGCCAACGTCCTGACTTTC
CASSMTGHPGANVLTF
>TRBJ1-3|-|TRBV29-1|TRBD1
TGCAGCGTTGACAGGGGGCTAACAGGAAACACCATATATTTT
CSVDRGLTGNTIYF
>TRBJ1-2|few|TRBV5-4|-
TGTGCCAGCAGCTTGGGACAGGCCCGCTATGGCTACACCTTC
CASSLGQARYGYTF
>TRBJ2-7|once|TRBV2|-
TGTGCCAACCTAGCTAGAGGGAGGAGCTACGAGCAGTACTTC
CANLARGRSYEQYF
>TRBJ1-2|once|TRBV28|-
TGTGCCACCACATTGCGGGGGAACTATGGCTACACCTTC
CATTLRGNYGYTF
>TRBJ1-3|many|TRBV7-9|TRBD1
TGTGCCAGCAGCTTACGACAGGGGAGAGACACCATATATTTT
CASSLRQGRDTIYF
>TRBJ2-7|-|TRBV20-1|-
TGCAGTGCTATCGAGGATTACGAGCAGTACTTC
CSAIEDYEQYF
>TRBJ1-1|-|TRBV29-1|TRBD1
TGCAGCGTTGAAGGATTAACCGGGACAGGGGCGGTGTGGAACACTGAAGCTTTCTTT
CSVEGLTGTGAVWNTEAFF
>TRBJ1-2|-|TRBV6-5|-
TGTGCCAGCAGTTACGGGCAGGGATCTAACTATGGCTACACCTTC
CASSYGQGSNYGYTF
>TRBJ2-7|-|TRBV6-5|-
TGTGCCAGCAGTTTGGGGAGAGATACGAGGTACGAGCAGTACTTC
CASSLGRDTRYEQYF
>TRBJ2-7|-|TRBV2|TRBD1
TGTGCCAGCGCATCCGGGACAGGGGGCGTCGAGCAGTACTTC
CASASGTGGVEQYF
>TRBJ2-7|-|TRBV29-1|TRBD1
TGCAGCGTTGAAAGTCTTGGGACAGGGAGATACGAGCAGTACTTC
CSVESLGTGRYEQYF
>TRBJ2-7|-|TRBV6-2/TRBV6-3|TRBD1
TGTGCCAGCAGTGACCGACCCGGACAGGGGAAGTGGGAGCAGTACTTC
CASSDRPGQGKWEQYF
>TRBJ2-1|-|TRBV5-1|TRBD1
TGCGCCAGCAGCTTCGGGGACAGTCACAATGAGCAGTTCTTC
CASSFGDSHNEQFF
>TRBJ2-7|-|TRBV4-2|-
TGTGCCAGCAGCCGTTCTGGGCAGGGGAGCTCCTACGAGCAGTACTTC
CASSRSGQGSSYEQYF
>TRBJ2-1|-|TRBV5-1|TRBD2
TGCGCCAGCAGCTTAATTGCGGGAGTAAATGAGCAGTTCTTC
CASSLIAGVNEQFF
>TRBJ1-5|-|TRBV5-1|-
TGCGCCAGCAGCTTGGAACAGCAGGGTCAGCCCCAGCATTTT
CASSLEQQGQPQHF
>TRBJ1-2|few|TRBV30|-
TGTGCCTGGAGTGCGGGGACTAACTATGGCTACACCTTC
CAWSAGTNYGYTF
>TRBJ2-3|once|TRBV5-4|TRBD2
TGTGCCAGCAGTCCGGGAACTAGAGCGGGGGGGCGCACAGATACGCAGTATTTT
CASSPGTRAGGRTDTQYF
>TRBJ2-2|-|TRBV6-2/TRBV6-3|TRBD1
TGTGCCAGCAGTTACTCCGGGACAGGGACCGGGGAGCTGTTTTTT
CASSYSGTGTGELFF
>TRBJ2-7|-|TRBV7-9|-
TGTGCCAGCAGCTCTCCGGCGAGGTCGGGGTACGAGCAGTACTTC
CASSSPARSGYEQYF
>TRBJ2-2|many|TRBV4-2|-
TGTGCCAGCAGCCACCCATCTCAGGGCGGCGGGGAGCTGTTTTTT
CASSHPSQGGGELFF
>TRBJ1-4|-|TRBV30|TRBD1
TGTGCCTGGAGTGTTATGACAGGGGGAGAAAAACTGTTTTTT
CAWSVMTGGEKLFF
>TRBJ1-1|-|TRBV28|-
TGTGCCAGCAGTTTATACCGGGATGAAGCTTTCTTT
CASSLYRDEAFF
>TRBJ2-1|-|TRBV11-2|TRBD2
TGTGCCAGCAGCTTAGGTGCGGGGGGGCCAGATGAGCAGTTCTTC
CASSLGAGGPDEQFF
>TRBJ1-1|few|TRBV30|-
TGTGCCTGGATGTCTAGGGGCGTGATGAACACTGAAGCTTTCTTT
CAWMSRGVMNTEAFF
>TRBJ2-7|-|TRBV27|TRBD1
TGTGCCAGCAGTTTATTCGGCCAGGGGGCGATCTACGAGCAGTACTTC
CASSLFGQGAIYEQYF
>TRBJ2-5|-|TRBV11-2|-
TGTGCCAGCAGCCTGTCTGCCGGGATCCTGGAGACCCAGTACTTC
CASSLSAGILETQYF
>TRBJ2-3|-|TRBV5-6|TRBD1
TGTGCCAGCAGCCTCGGACAGGGGACGGCAGATACGCAGTATTTT
CASSLGQGTADTQYF
>TRBJ1-6|-|TRBV28|-
TGTGCCAGCAGCTCTCCGGGACATTCCTATAATTCACCCCTCCACTTT
CASSSPGHSYNSPLHF
>TRBJ1-3|few|TRBV4-2|-
TGTGCCAGCAGCCAAGAGGGGGGCTCTGGAAACACCATATATTTT
CASSQEGGSGNTIYF
>TRBJ2-7|-|TRBV6-5|TRBD1
TGTGCCAGCAGATTTGGGACAGGGTTTTCCTACGAGCAGTACTTC
CASRFGTGFSYEQYF
>TRBJ1-2|-|TRBV29-1|TRBD1
TGCAGCGCCACGGGGACAGGGGGCTATGGCTACACCTTC
CSATGTGGYGYTF
>TRBJ1-6|-|TRBV27|-
TGTGCCAGCAGTTTAGAGTCGGGAGGTAGAAGGTCACCCCTCCACTTT
CASSLESGGRRSPLHF
>TRBJ1-2|once|TRBV5-1|-
TGCGCCAGCAGCTTGGCTCAGGGCGATGGCTACACCTTC
CASSLAQGDGYTF
>TRBJ2-7|-|TRBV7-8|TRBD1
TGTGCCAGCAGCCGAGGGGACAGGGCCTACGAGCAGTACTTC
CASSRGDRAYEQYF
>TRBJ1-2|-|TRBV11-1|TRBD1
TGTGCCAGCAGCTTAGTTGGACAGGGTTATGGCTACACCTTC
CASSLVGQGYGYTF
>TRBJ2-3|-|TRBV4-3|TRBD1
TGCGCCAGCAGCCACGGACAGGATCTCATGGATACGCAGTATTTT
CASSHGQDLMDTQYF
>TRBJ2-1|-|TRBV11-2|TRBD2
TGTGCCAGCAGCCTCTTTAGCGGGGGGGCCTACAATGAGCAGTTCTTC
CASSLFSGGAYNEQFF
>TRBJ1-2|-|TRBV28|-
TGTGCCAGCAGTTTAAATTGGAGGTCCTATGGCTACACCTTC
CASSLNWRSYGYTF
>TRBJ1-2|-|TRBV28|TRBD1
TGTGCCAGCAGTTCTCCCGGGACAGACAGAAACTATGGCTACACCTTC
CASSSPGTDRNYGYTF
>TRBJ1-2|-|TRBV7-6|-
TGTGCCAGCAGCTTAGTTGGGAAGGGGAACGCCTATGGCTACACCTTC
CASSLVGKGNAYGYTF
>TRBJ2-7|-|TRBV4-2|-
TGTGCCAGCAGCCAAGATATCGGCGGTACCCCCTACGAGCAGTACTTC
CASSQDIGGTPYEQYF